The subject of this entry is one T cell receptor beta chain. Libraries were prepared by immunoSEQ multiplex PCR; TCRdb keeps only in-frame clonotypes and omits some of them. The sample yields about 29,000 clones, 90% to 95% seen once. This specimen comes from a study of chemoradiotherapy in HPV16-positive cancers. V was pared by 1 base and J by 9 bases, with 18 bases between. This CDR3 spans 15 amino acids. Germline V gene lookup returns CDR1 SEHNR and CDR2 FQNEAQ (reference sequence). Over chemoradiotherapy, repertoires were sampled more than once. The chain is built from TRBV7-9 and TRBJ1-2, with a possible D match to TRBD1 (6 bases). The source of this sequence is a human donor with HPV-associated anogenital cancer. Here the sequenced sample was blood, taken from a patient who underwent chemoradiotherapy. The CDR3 loop reads CASSLESRGPTSYTF. CDR3 bases: TGTGCCAGCAGCTTAGAAAGCAGGGGTCCAACAAGCTACACCTTC.